These 8 T cell receptor beta chains were sequenced from one sample in a study of post-analysis software for immune sequencing data. Libraries were made from TCR beta cDNA, and they carried unique molecular identifiers. From the PCR reads, TCRdb called clonotypes with MiXCR, one entry per CDR3 protein. The table shows about 540,000 distinct CDR3 sequences, with 30% to 40% occurring only once. Study-wide points: Among a few TRBV segments more frequent in patients than controls were TRBV5-6, TRBV5-1 and TRBV20-1.

No cognate antigen is known for these TCRs. Sequencing was done on a sample of blood. Receptors originate from a girl aged 2-17 years with multiple sclerosis.

This clonotype was found a few times. This rearrangement joins TRBV20-1 to TRBJ2-3; TRBD1 or TRBD2 may be the D gene (6 bases each). Germline CDR1 and CDR2: DFQATT and SNEGSKA (reference sequence). This CDR3 comprises 14 residues. The CDR3: CIRGPLPVSDTQYF. Here the CDR3 DNA reads TGCATCCGGGGGCCCCTTCCCGTCTCAGATACGCAGTATTTT.

The V call is TRBV12-3 or TRBV12-4, the J call TRBJ1-1, with D possibly being TRBD1 (6 bases). V was cut by 3 bases and J by 6 bases, with 11 bases left in between. The CDR3 contains 13 residues. The CDR3 region is CASSFGGAAEAFF. The CDR3 DNA is TGTGCCAGCAGTTTCGGGGGGGCAGCTGAAGCTTTCTTT.

This clonotype appeared a few times. The rearrangement joins TRBV20-1 to TRBJ2-3; 8 bases align to TRBD2. Trimming took 0 bases from V and 2 from J; bases not matched to a gene: 4. This CDR3 has 15 residues. From germline, CDR1 is DFQATT and CDR2 SNEGSKA (reference sequence). As DNA, the CDR3 is TGCAGTGCTAGAGATCGGACTAGCTACACAGATACGCAGTATTTT. This sequence encodes CSARDRTSYTDTQYF.

The J gene is TRBJ1-5, the V gene TRBV20-1; no clear D. CDR3 size: 16 residues. V was cut by 1 base and J by 0 bases, with 13 bases left in between. Germline CDR1 and CDR2: DFQATT and SNEGSKA (reference sequence). CDR3 DNA sequence: TGCAGTGCTAGAGGGGTGGAGAAATATAGCAATCAGCCCCAGCATTTT. Protein product: CSARGVEKYSNQPQHF.

This clonotype was observed a few times. V usage is TRBV5-1 and J usage is TRBJ2-3; possibly TRBD2 for D (7 bases). The germline V and J ends were trimmed by 0 bases and 1 base, with 12 bases remaining between them. This CDR3 is 16 amino acids long. CDR1 is SGHRS, CDR2 YFSETQ, per germline. CDR3 sequence: CASSLEGGGRTDTQYF. The CDR3 bases are TGCGCCAGCAGCTTGGAGGGCGGGGGCCGCACAGATACGCAGTATTTT.

The V gene is TRBV28, the J gene TRBJ2-7; 7 nucleotides line up with TRBD2. Trimming removed 5 bases from V and 4 bases from J; junction bases left unmatched: 14. The CDR3 has 16 amino acids. Germline assignment: CDR1 MDHEN and CDR2 SYDVKM. The CDR3 spells CASSRAQGLQIYEQYF. CDR3 coding DNA: TGTGCCAGCAGTAGAGCCCAGGGACTACAAATATACGAGCAGTACTTC.

This clonotype showed up just a few times. The V call is TRBV20-1, the J call TRBJ1-6, with no clear D. V gave up 0 bases and J gave up 7 bases, with 10 bases separating them. The CDR3 is made up of 14 amino acids. Looked up from germline, CDR1 is DFQATT and CDR2 is SNEGSKA (reference sequence). Here the CDR3 reads CSARELVRNSPLHF. CDR3 nucleotide sequence: TGCAGTGCTAGAGAATTGGTTAGGAATTCACCCCTCCACTTT.

The chain is built from TRBV10-3 and TRBJ1-4, with unresolved D. The CDR3 contains 13 residues. From germline, CDR1 is ENHRY and CDR2 SYGVKD. Deletions cut 7 bases from V and 5 bases from J, with 11 bases between. CDR3 amino acids: CAIKGGENEKLFF. CDR3 coding DNA: TGTGCCATCAAGGGCGGTGAGAATGAAAAACTGTTTTTT.